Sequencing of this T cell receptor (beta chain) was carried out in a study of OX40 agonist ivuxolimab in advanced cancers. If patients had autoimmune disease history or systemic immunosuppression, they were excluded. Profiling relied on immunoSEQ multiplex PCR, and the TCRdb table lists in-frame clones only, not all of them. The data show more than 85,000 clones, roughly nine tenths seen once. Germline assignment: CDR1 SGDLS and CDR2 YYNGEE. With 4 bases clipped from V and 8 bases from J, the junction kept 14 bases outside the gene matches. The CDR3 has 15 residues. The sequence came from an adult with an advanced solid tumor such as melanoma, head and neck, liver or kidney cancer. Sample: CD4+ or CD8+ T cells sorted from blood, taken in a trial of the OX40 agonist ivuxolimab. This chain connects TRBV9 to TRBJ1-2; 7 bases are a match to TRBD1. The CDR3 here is CASSPWDSNYWGYTF. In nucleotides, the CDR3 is TGTGCCAGCAGCCCTTGGGACAGTAACTATTGGGGCTACACCTTC.